This entry lists 19 T cell receptor beta chains sequenced from one sample in a study of CD8+ T cells in alopecia areata. Treatment denoted: oral pan-JAK inhibitor, 5-10 mg twice daily. The sequencing template was cDNA reverse transcribed from extracted RNA. Profiling relied on immunoSEQ multiplex PCR, and the TCRdb table lists in-frame clones only, not all of them. This sample yields about 140,000 clones, of which about 88% are seen a single time; about 12% belongs to the top ten. The specimen was CD8+ T cells sorted from blood, collected at week 4, from a patient treated with tofacitinib. These receptor sequences come from a human donor with alopecia areata.

CDR3 DNA: TGCAGCATCAAAATTAACTACGAGCAGTACTTC. Translating gives CSIKINYEQYF. The genes are TRBV29-1 and TRBJ2-7; D unresolved. The length of the CDR3 is 11 residues. From germline, CDR1 is SQVTM and CDR2 ANQGSEA. Trimming removed 8 bases at V and 3 bases at J, with 11 bases between.

This chain joins TRBV4-1 and TRBJ2-5; TRBD2 matches 9 bases. In germline, CDR1 is MGHRA, CDR2 YSYEKL. The CDR3 loop spans 13 amino acids. V gave up 1 base and J gave up 9 bases; unmatched junction bases: 3. CDR3 bases: TGCGCCAGCAGCCAAGGAGGGACTAGCTCCCAGTACTTC. The encoded protein is CASSQGGTSSQYF.

The chain couples TRBV7-8 to TRBJ1-4, with TRBD1 identical over 9 bases. This CDR3 has 17 residues. V lost 4 bases, J lost 2 bases, and 8 bases stayed unmatched. CDR1 is SGHVS, CDR2 FQNEAQ, per germline. CDR3 nucleotides: TGTGCCAGCAGCTACGTCCCGGGACAGGGTACTAATGAAAAACTGTTTTTT. It translates to CASSYVPGQGTNEKLFF.

The gene calls are TRBV7-3 and TRBJ1-1; D is ambiguous. The CDR3 is 12 residues long. Trimming stripped 3 bases from V and 4 bases from J, with 6 bases between. In germline, CDR1 is SGHTA, CDR2 FQGTGA. This CDR3 reads CASSLGSTEAFF. DNA for the CDR3: TGTGCCAGCAGCTTGGGGAGCACTGAAGCTTTCTTT. Filled out from reference TRBV7-3 and TRBJ1-1, the complete variable domain reads GAGVSQTPSNKVTEKGKYVELRCDPISGHTALYWYRQSLGQGPEFLIYFQGTGAADDSGLPNDRFFAVRPEGSVSTLKIQRTERGDSAVYLCASSLGSTEAFFGQGTRLTVV.

This clone has a single count. The rearrangement joins TRBV18 to TRBJ2-7, with TRBD1 identical over 7 bases. This CDR3 has 14 amino acids. The germline V gene encodes CDR1 KGHSH and CDR2 LQKENI. The V gene end was trimmed by 2 bases and the J gene end by 3 bases; junction bases not matched to a gene: 4. The CDR3 protein is CASSPFQGVYEQYF. CDR3 nucleotide sequence: TGTGCCAGCTCACCATTCCAGGGGGTCTACGAGCAGTACTTC.

V gene TRBV19 combines with J gene TRBJ2-3; 8 nucleotides match TRBD1. The CDR3 spans 15 residues. The V gene's germline CDR1 is LNHDA and CDR2 SQIVND (reference sequence). The J segment lost 0 bases and the V segment lost 4 bases, leaving 3 bases of the junction unmatched. CDR3 bases: TGTGCCAGTAGTACCCGGACAGGGAGCACAGATACGCAGTATTTT. Translating gives CASSTRTGSTDTQYF.

This clone was found a few times. The J gene is TRBJ2-1, the V gene TRBV30, with TRBD1 as a possible D gene (6 bases). Germline loops: CDR1 GTSNPN, CDR2 SVGIG (reference sequence). The length of the CDR3 is 13 residues. The V end lost 4 bases, the J end lost 6 bases, and 13 bases lay between the germline ends. DNA of the CDR3: TGTGCCTGGATTCCAACAGGGTCCAATGAGCAGTTCTTC. Its protein is CAWIPTGSNEQFF. The complete variable domain, with remaining parts taken from reference TRBV30 and TRBJ2-1, reads SQTIHQWPATLVQPVGSPLSLECTVEGTSNPNLYWYRQAAGRGLQLLFYSVGIGQISSEVPQNLSASRPQDRQFILSSKKLLLSDSGFYLCAWIPTGSNEQFFGPGTRLTVL.

The chain recombines TRBV2 with TRBJ2-1, with TRBD2 identical over 11 bases. Per the germline V gene, CDR1 is SNHLY and CDR2 is FYNNEI. The V segment lost 2 bases and the J segment 5 bases; nucleotides outside the gene matches: 8. The CDR3 is 17 amino acids. In DNA, the CDR3 is TGTGCCAGCAGTGAACTACCGGGACTAGCGGACAACAATGAGCAGTTCTTC. It specifies CASSELPGLADNNEQFF. The full variable domain, with the rest looked up from reference TRBV2 and TRBJ2-1, is EPEVTQTPSHQVTQMGQEVILRCVPISNHLYFYWYRQILGQKVEFLVSFYNNEISEKSEIFDDQFSVERPDGSNFTLKIRSTKLEDSAMYFCASSELPGLADNNEQFFGPGTRLTVL.

This clone has just a few counts. The rearrangement links TRBV11-2 to TRBJ1-1; 7 positions match TRBD1. CDR1 and CDR2 from the germline V gene are SGHAT and FQNNGV. The ends lost 3 bases at V and 3 bases at J; junction bases unmatched: 7. The CDR3 sequence is 15 residues long. DNA for the CDR3: TGTGCCAGCAGCTTCAGGGGGGGATGGGACACTGAAGCTTTCTTT. This encodes CASSFRGGWDTEAFF.

The chain uses TRBV30 and TRBJ2-1, with 8 bases that match TRBD2. Germline V gives CDR1 GTSNPN, CDR2 SVGIG (reference sequence). Losses at the gene ends were 0 bases for V and 7 bases for J; bases not matched to a gene: 8. CDR3 length: 15 amino acids. CDR3: CAWSVPGTGGNEQFF. The CDR3 bases are TGTGCCTGGAGTGTTCCCGGGACGGGGGGGAATGAGCAGTTCTTC.

The rearrangement uses TRBV7-3 and TRBJ2-1; D possibly matches TRBD1 or TRBD2 (6 bases each). This CDR3 is built from 14 residues. Trimming stripped 6 bases from V and 6 bases from J, with 15 bases between. Germline CDR1 and CDR2: SGHTA and FQGTGA. CDR3 nucleotides: TGTGCCAGCAGGCCAGAGGGGGGCCTCAATGAGCAGTTCTTC. As protein: CASRPEGGLNEQFF. The whole variable domain, filled in from reference TRBV7-3 and TRBJ2-1, reads GAGVSQTPSNKVTEKGKYVELRCDPISGHTALYWYRQSLGQGPEFLIYFQGTGAADDSGLPNDRFFAVRPEGSVSTLKIQRTERGDSAVYLCASRPEGGLNEQFFGPGTRLTVL.

This sequence joins TRBV19 and TRBJ1-2, with D possibly TRBD1 on 6 matching bases. V was trimmed by 5 bases and J by 3 bases, leaving 13 bases between them. Germline CDR1 and CDR2: LNHDA and SQIVND (reference sequence). CDR3 size: 14 residues. The CDR3 here is CASSLRGMDYGYTF. The CDR3 coding sequence is TGTGCCAGTAGTCTCAGGGGCATGGACTATGGCTACACCTTC.

Only a few counts were recorded for this clone. The gene calls are TRBV30 and TRBJ2-7; D might be TRBD2 (6 bases). Germline V gene sequence: CDR1 GTSNPN, CDR2 SVGIG (reference sequence). Trimming removed 4 bases at V and 2 bases at J, with 15 bases between. The CDR3 is 14 amino acids. The CDR3 region has the DNA TGTGCCTGGATGGGGGGTGGCAGGGCCTACGAGCAGTACTTC. Its translation: CAWMGGGRAYEQYF.

The genes are TRBV5-1 and TRBJ2-7; TRBD1 agrees at 11 bases. The germline CDR1 and CDR2 sequences are SGHRS and YFSETQ. This CDR3 has 14 amino acids. V gave up 3 bases and J gave up 3 bases; unmatched junction bases: 2. The CDR3 reads CASSWTGGDYEQYF. In DNA form, the CDR3 reads TGCGCCAGCAGCTGGACAGGGGGCGACTACGAGCAGTACTTC.

The chain couples TRBV29-1 to TRBJ2-7; the D gene is possibly TRBD2 (6 bases). CDR3 size: 13 residues. Trimming removed 4 bases from V and 7 bases from J, with 17 bases in between. Germline CDR1 reads SQVTM; CDR2 reads ANQGSEA. CDR3 loop: CSVGRDGSLEQYF. In DNA, the CDR3 is TGCAGCGTTGGGCGGGACGGATCCTTAGAGCAGTACTTC.

The chain is built from TRBV27 and TRBJ2-7, with 7 bases aligning to TRBD2. V lost 3 bases to trimming and J lost 3 bases; unmatched junction nucleotides: 5. Germline V gene sequence: CDR1 MNHEY, CDR2 SMNVEV (reference sequence). The CDR3 is 14 amino acids. CDR3 amino acids: CASSLGREVYEQYF. CDR3 nucleotides: TGTGCCAGCAGTTTGGGGAGGGAGGTCTACGAGCAGTACTTC.

The rearrangement uses TRBV15 and TRBJ2-7, with 10 bases that match TRBD1. CDR1 and CDR2 from the germline V gene are LNHNV and YYDKDF (reference sequence). This CDR3 is built from 16 residues. The V gene end was trimmed by 1 base and the J gene end by 3 bases; junction bases not matched to a gene: 6. The CDR3 loop reads CATSRVTGTGDYEQYF. CDR3 bases: TGTGCCACCAGCAGAGTAACCGGGACAGGGGACTACGAGCAGTACTTC.

This chain joins TRBV30 and TRBJ2-2; D might be TRBD1 or TRBD2, each matching 6 bases. The CDR3 loop spans 14 amino acids. Trimming took 4 bases from V and 5 from J, leaving 14 bases between them. Germline assignment: CDR1 GTSNPN and CDR2 SVGIG (reference sequence). The CDR3 reads CAWNSGAATGELFF. The CDR3 DNA reads as TGTGCCTGGAACTCGGGGGCGGCAACCGGGGAGCTGTTTTTT. The full variable domain, its missing parts supplied by reference TRBV30 and TRBJ2-2, is SQTIHQWPATLVQPVGSPLSLECTVEGTSNPNLYWYRQAAGRGLQLLFYSVGIGQISSEVPQNLSASRPQDRQFILSSKKLLLSDSGFYLCAWNSGAATGELFFGEGSRLTVL.

This clone showed up just once. The chain joins TRBV7-9 to TRBJ2-4, with a tentative D call TRBD1 (5 bases). CDR1 is SEHNR and CDR2 is FQNEAQ in the germline V gene (reference sequence). The V end was cut by 1 base, the J end by 4 bases, with 11 bases between. This CDR3 has 15 residues. CDR3 in amino acids: CASSLVGQGKNIQYF. The CDR3 DNA reads as TGTGCCAGCAGCTTAGTGGGCCAGGGAAAAAACATTCAGTACTTC.